Each of the 27 T cell receptor beta chains below was sequenced from the same sample in a study of blood T cell repertoires in COVID-19. Produced via immunoSEQ multiplex PCR; TCRdb's table is partial and in-frame only. The sample gives some 160,000 clones, roughly nine tenths of which show up once; approximately 4% is in the top ten. The sequenced material came from peripheral blood. The receptors originated from a woman aged 70 to 79 with acute or convalescent COVID-19.

This chain links TRBV27 with TRBJ2-7; 7 bases line up with TRBD2. Germline CDR1 reads MNHEY; CDR2 reads SMNVEV (reference sequence). V dropped 8 bases and J dropped 7; count of bases not matched to a gene: 14. The CDR3 extends over 14 amino acids. The CDR3 coding sequence is TGTGCCAGCTTTCGACTAGCAACGGGTCGGGAGCAGTACTTC. It yields the protein CASFRLATGREQYF.

The chain uses TRBV6-5 and TRBJ1-2; D remains unclear. Trimming took 7 bases from V and 5 from J, leaving 8 bases between them. The CDR3 runs 11 residues. Germline loops: CDR1 MNHEY, CDR2 SVGAGI. CDR3 sequence: CASTLSYGYTF. For the CDR3, the DNA is TGTGCCAGCACTTTGTCGTATGGCTACACCTTC.

Turning to this clone: Germline and junction disagree at one end, which may indicate a read error. This chain's CDR3 is CAASDFRRDAYNEQFF. For the CDR3, the DNA is TGTGCCGCCAGTGATTTTCGGAGGGATGCCTACAATGAGCAGTTCTTC. The chain carries TRBV24-1 and TRBJ2-1, with D possibly being TRBD2 (6 bases). The CDR3 has 16 amino acids. Germline V gives CDR1 KGHDR, CDR2 SFDVKD.

This rearrangement joins TRBV7-3 to TRBJ1-3, with TRBD1 identical over 10 bases. The junction had 4 bases not matched to a gene; V was cut back by 4 bases and J by 4 bases. The CDR3 is 15 residues long. Germline CDR1 and CDR2: SGHTA and FQGTGA. The DNA of the CDR3 is TGTGCCAGCAGCTCCGGGACAGGGGACGGAAACACCATATATTTT. As protein: CASSSGTGDGNTIYF.

The chain recombines TRBV19 with TRBJ1-6, with 7 bases aligning to TRBD1. CDR1 is LNHDA, CDR2 SQIVND, per germline (reference sequence). CDR3 size: 14 residues. With 4 bases clipped from V and 6 bases from J, the junction kept 3 bases outside the gene matches. CDR3 region: CASSTNRGNSPLHF. CDR3 sequence (DNA): TGTGCCAGTAGTACGAACAGGGGTAATTCACCCCTCCACTTT.

This clone has just one count. This sequence joins TRBV7-2 and TRBJ1-2, with 7 bases lining up with TRBD1. Germline V lookup: CDR1 SGHTA, CDR2 FQGNSA. J lost 6 bases, V lost 2 bases, and 6 bases had no gene match. CDR3 length: 14 residues. The CDR3 spells CASSLIGGSDGYTF. The DNA for the CDR3 is TGTGCCAGCAGCTTAATAGGGGGCTCTGATGGCTACACCTTC. Looking up the rest from reference TRBV7-2 and TRBJ1-2 gives the full variable domain: GAGVSQSPSNKVTEKGKDVELRCDPISGHTALYWYRQSLGQGLEFLIYFQGNSAPDKSGLPSDRFSAERTGGSVSTLTIQRTQQEDSAVYLCASSLIGGSDGYTFGSGTRLTVV.

The rearrangement uses TRBV5-4 and TRBJ2-1, with TRBD2 identical over 10 bases. Germline V gene sequence: CDR1 SGHNT, CDR2 YYREEE (reference sequence). V trimming: 1 base; J trimming: 8 bases; junction bases outside the gene matches: 3. The CDR3 totals 14 residues. The CDR3 protein is CASSLSSGSDEQFF. As DNA, the CDR3 is TGTGCCAGCAGCTTGTCTAGCGGGAGCGATGAGCAGTTCTTC.

This chain uses TRBV27 with TRBJ2-7; 7 bases agree with TRBD2. V lost 3 bases and J lost 4; bases outside the gene matches: 6. CDR3 length: 14 amino acids. Per germline, CDR1 MNHEY and CDR2 SMNVEV (reference sequence). The CDR3: CASSLWGEGYEQYF. As DNA, the CDR3 is TGTGCCAGCAGTTTGTGGGGGGAGGGGTACGAGCAGTACTTC.

This chain uses TRBV5-5 with TRBJ1-5; 7 nucleotides agree with TRBD1. J lost 2 bases, V lost 3 bases, and 8 bases had no gene match. This CDR3 has 16 amino acids. The germline CDR1 and CDR2 sequences are SGHKS and YYEKEE (reference sequence). In DNA, the CDR3 is TGTGCCAGCAGCTCCTTGACAGGGTTGGGCAATCAGCCCCAGCATTTT. Protein: CASSSLTGLGNQPQHF.

The chain combines TRBV10-3 with TRBJ1-4; 11 bases agree with TRBD1. Germline CDR1 is ENHRY and CDR2 is SYGVKD. The CDR3 totals 15 residues. Trimming at V came to 11 bases and at J to 0 bases, leaving 5 bases not matched to a gene. DNA for the CDR3: TGTGCCTCACAGGGACAGGGGGCAACTAATGAAAAACTGTTTTTT. This gives the protein CASQGQGATNEKLFF.

This clone was counted a single time. V is TRBV9 and J is TRBJ1-1, with 8 bases lining up with TRBD1. This CDR3 is 15 amino acids long. The germline V gene encodes CDR1 SGDLS and CDR2 YYNGEE. V was clipped by 1 base and J by 10 bases; unmatched bases: 12. The CDR3 bases are TGTGCCAGCAGCGTACTCGAGACAGGGGTAGTCGGAGCTTTCTTT. It encodes CASSVLETGVVGAFF. The full variable domain, its missing parts supplied by reference TRBV9 and TRBJ1-1, is DSGVTQTPKHLITATGQRVTLRCSPRSGDLSVYWYQQSLDQGLQFLIQYYNGEERAKGNILERFSAQQFPDLHSELNLSSLELGDSALYFCASSVLETGVVGAFFGQGTRLTVV.

The CDR3: CASTKQGAGNTIYF. CDR3 sequence (DNA): TGTGCCAGCACGAAACAGGGGGCTGGAAACACCATATATTTT. The chain joins TRBV19 to TRBJ1-3, with TRBD1 identical over 8 bases. CDR1 and CDR2 from the germline V gene are LNHDA and SQIVND (reference sequence). The CDR3 has 14 residues. V gave up 9 bases and J gave up 2 bases; unmatched junction bases: 6.

This rearrangement joins TRBV5-6 to TRBJ1-1; D gene unclear. The CDR3 extends over 12 amino acids. Germline CDR1 is SGHDT and CDR2 is YYEEEE. Trimming took off 5 bases at V and 5 bases at J, with 10 bases between the two ends. The CDR3 DNA sequence: TGTGCCAGCAGTTATGGCGGAACTGAAGCTTTCTTT. This codes for CASSYGGTEAFF.

CDR3 protein: CASSFGQGSSPLHF. DNA of the CDR3: TGTGCCAGCAGCTTCGGACAGGGCAGTTCACCCCTCCACTTT. V gene TRBV11-2 combines with J gene TRBJ1-6, with 8 bases identical to TRBD1. In germline, CDR1 is SGHAT, CDR2 FQNNGV. This CDR3 comprises 14 residues. J lost 9 bases, V lost 3 bases, and 4 bases had no gene match.

The chain has TRBV10-3 and TRBJ2-3; tentatively, D is TRBD1 (6 bases). The CDR3 runs to 13 residues. Germline lookup yields CDR1 ENHRY and CDR2 SYGVKD. V lost 8 bases and J lost 3, with 12 bases in between. CDR3 sequence reads: CAIRWTETDTQYF. Written as DNA, the CDR3 is TGTGCCATCCGATGGACAGAAACAGATACGCAGTATTTT.

This chain uses TRBV28 with TRBJ1-5; 9 bases map to TRBD1. The CDR3 runs to 16 residues. Germline CDR1 MDHEN, CDR2 SYDVKM. Trimming removed 2 bases from V and 1 base from J; junction bases left unmatched: 3. CDR3 sequence reads: CASSLGDRVSNQPQHF. The CDR3 nucleotides read TGTGCCAGCAGTTTAGGGGACAGGGTAAGCAATCAGCCCCAGCATTTT.

CDR3 nucleotide sequence: TGTGCCAGCAGTTATACAGGGGGGTCGCTCTCCTACGAGCAGTACTTC. Translating gives CASSYTGGSLSYEQYF. This chain links TRBV6-5 with TRBJ2-7; 8 positions agree with TRBD1. The CDR3 is made up of 16 amino acids. CDR1 is MNHEY and CDR2 is SVGAGI in the germline V gene. V lost 3 bases and J lost 0; bases outside the gene matches: 7.

There are a few counts of this clone. The chain uses TRBV5-6 and TRBJ1-2; the D gene is possibly TRBD1 (6 bases). V lost 0 bases and J 2 bases, leaving 17 bases between the germline ends. This CDR3 has 17 residues. The germline V gene has CDR1 SGHDT and CDR2 YYEEEE. CDR3 nucleotides: TGTGCCAGCAGCTTGGAGGATTCTCGGGACATAAACTATGGCTACACCTTC. As protein: CASSLEDSRDINYGYTF. Filled out from reference TRBV5-6 and TRBJ1-2, the complete variable domain reads DAGVTQSPTHLIKTRGQQVTLRCSPKSGHDTVSWYQQALGQGPQFIFQYYEEEERQRGNFPDRFSGHQFPNYSSELNVNALLLGDSALYLCASSLEDSRDINYGYTFGSGTRLTVV.

The CDR3 coding sequence is TGTGCCAGCAGCGGAGACAGTGCCGCCTACGAGCAGTACTTC. It translates to CASSGDSAAYEQYF. The chain combines TRBV11-2 with TRBJ2-7, with a weak D call TRBD1 (5 bases). The CDR3 is 14 residues long. Trimming cost V 5 bases and J 2 bases, with 13 bases left between them. In germline, CDR1 is SGHAT, CDR2 FQNNGV.

The chain couples TRBV6-1 to TRBJ2-3; 11 bases align to TRBD2. The germline gives CDR1 MNHNS, CDR2 SASEGT. The CDR3 consists of 18 residues. V shed 3 bases, J shed 6 bases, and the junction held 14 bases outside the gene matches. CDR3: CASSDRASGGNVRDTQYF. CDR3 coding DNA: TGTGCCAGCAGTGACAGGGCTAGCGGGGGGAACGTCCGGGATACGCAGTATTTT.

The rearrangement links TRBV27 to TRBJ1-6; the match to TRBD1 covers 9 bases. The J segment lost 8 bases and the V segment lost 5 bases, leaving 13 bases of the junction unmatched. The CDR3 sequence is 17 residues long. Germline CDR1 reads MNHEY; CDR2 reads SMNVEV (reference sequence). The CDR3 sequence: CASSPGQGVLVHSPLHF. Written as DNA, the CDR3 is TGTGCCAGCAGTCCGGGACAGGGAGTTTTGGTACATTCACCCCTCCACTTT.

This chain uses TRBV29-1 with TRBJ1-1, with 8 positions matching TRBD1. This CDR3 comprises 14 residues. The germline gives CDR1 SQVTM, CDR2 ANQGSEA. The trim removed 3 bases at V and 3 bases at J, leaving 6 bases unmatched. This CDR3 reads CSVDPTGEYTEAFF. The CDR3, as DNA: TGCAGCGTTGACCCGACAGGGGAATACACTGAAGCTTTCTTT.

The J gene is TRBJ2-4, the V gene TRBV7-2, with TRBD2 as a possible D gene (5 bases). This CDR3 region has 18 residues. CDR1 SGHTA and CDR2 FQGNSA come from the germline V gene. V dropped 2 bases and J dropped 0 bases, with 17 bases sitting between them. The CDR3: CASSLLTPSAVAKNIQYF. Written as DNA, the CDR3 is TGTGCCAGCAGCTTACTAACCCCGTCAGCGGTAGCCAAAAACATTCAGTACTTC.

J is TRBJ1-5 and V is TRBV7-9, with 12 bases lining up with TRBD1. The trim removed 5 bases at V and 4 bases at J, leaving 6 bases unmatched. This CDR3 contains 16 residues. CDR1 is SEHNR and CDR2 is FQNEAQ in the germline V gene (reference sequence). Here the CDR3 reads CASSRGQGAANQPQHF. In DNA, the CDR3 is TGTGCCAGCAGCCGGGGACAGGGGGCGGCAAATCAGCCCCAGCATTTT.

This chain connects TRBV9 to TRBJ2-5; 8 bases agree with TRBD2. The CDR3 is 11 amino acids. J gave up 9 bases and V 4 bases, and 2 bases lay outside the gene matches. Germline CDR1 and CDR2: SGDLS and YYNGEE. CDR3: CASSTRGAQYF. The CDR3 region has the DNA TGTGCCAGCAGCACGCGGGGGGCCCAGTACTTC.

The chain combines TRBV5-6 with TRBJ1-6, with D maybe TRBD1 (6 bases). CDR1 and CDR2 from the germline V gene are SGHDT and YYEEEE. The CDR3 totals 15 residues. Trimming stripped 0 bases from V and 7 bases from J, with 11 bases between. CDR3 nucleotide sequence: TGTGCCAGCAGCTTGGTACAGGGAATGAATTCACCCCTCCACTTT. This translates into CASSLVQGMNSPLHF.

The CDR3 nucleotides are TGTGCCAGCAGTTACGGGGACAGGATAAATCAGCCCCAGCATTTT. It is translated as CASSYGDRINQPQHF. The chain uses TRBV28 and TRBJ1-5, with 8 bases fitting TRBD1. This CDR3 has 15 residues. J lost 4 bases, V lost 4 bases, and 6 bases had no gene match. Germline V gene sequence: CDR1 MDHEN, CDR2 SYDVKM.